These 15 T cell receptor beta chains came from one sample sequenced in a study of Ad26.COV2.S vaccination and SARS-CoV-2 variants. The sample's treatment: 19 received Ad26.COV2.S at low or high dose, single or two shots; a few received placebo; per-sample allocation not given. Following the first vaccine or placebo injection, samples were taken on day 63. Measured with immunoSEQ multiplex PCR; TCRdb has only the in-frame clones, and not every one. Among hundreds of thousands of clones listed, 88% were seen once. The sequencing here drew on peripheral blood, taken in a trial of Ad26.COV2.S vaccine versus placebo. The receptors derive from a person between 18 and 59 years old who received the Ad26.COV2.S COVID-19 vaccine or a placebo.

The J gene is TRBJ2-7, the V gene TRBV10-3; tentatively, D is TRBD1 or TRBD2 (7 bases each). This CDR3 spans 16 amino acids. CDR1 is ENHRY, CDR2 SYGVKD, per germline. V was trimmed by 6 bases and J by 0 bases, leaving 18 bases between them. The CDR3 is CAISPRGGASSYEQYF. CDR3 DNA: TGTGCCATCAGCCCCAGGGGGGGGGCGAGCTCCTACGAGCAGTACTTC.

The CDR3 loop is CASSISPFGPEAQYF. DNA of the CDR3: TGTGCCAGTAGTATTTCCCCCTTCGGGCCCGAGGCCCAGTACTTC. The chain combines TRBV19 with TRBJ2-5; unclear D gene. V was trimmed by 3 bases and J by 9 bases, leaving 20 bases between them. The CDR3 is 15 residues long. Germline CDR1 LNHDA, CDR2 SQIVND (reference sequence).

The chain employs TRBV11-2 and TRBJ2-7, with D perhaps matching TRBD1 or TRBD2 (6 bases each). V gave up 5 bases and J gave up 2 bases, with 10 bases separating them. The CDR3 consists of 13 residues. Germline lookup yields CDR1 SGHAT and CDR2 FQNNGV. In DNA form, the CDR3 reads TGTGCCAGCAGCCCGAGGGGGGCCTACGAGCAGTACTTC. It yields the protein CASSPRGAYEQYF.

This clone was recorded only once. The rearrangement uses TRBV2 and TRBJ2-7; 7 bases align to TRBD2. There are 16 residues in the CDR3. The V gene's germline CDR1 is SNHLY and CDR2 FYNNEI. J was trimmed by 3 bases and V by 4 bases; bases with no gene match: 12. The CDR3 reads CASSGGREQRLYEQYF. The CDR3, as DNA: TGTGCCAGCAGTGGTGGGAGGGAACAGCGTCTCTACGAGCAGTACTTC. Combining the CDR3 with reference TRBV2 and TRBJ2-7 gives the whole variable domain EPEVTQTPSHQVTQMGQEVILRCVPISNHLYFYWYRQILGQKVEFLVSFYNNEISEKSEIFDDQFSVERPDGSNFTLKIRSTKLEDSAMYFCASSGGREQRLYEQYFGPGTRLTVT.

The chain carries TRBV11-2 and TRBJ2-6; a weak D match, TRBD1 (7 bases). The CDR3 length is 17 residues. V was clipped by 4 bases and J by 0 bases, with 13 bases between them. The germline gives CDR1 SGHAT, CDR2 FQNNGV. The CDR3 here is CASSYRGGYSGANVLTF. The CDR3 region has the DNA TGTGCCAGCAGCTACAGGGGAGGTTACTCTGGGGCCAACGTCCTGACTTTC.

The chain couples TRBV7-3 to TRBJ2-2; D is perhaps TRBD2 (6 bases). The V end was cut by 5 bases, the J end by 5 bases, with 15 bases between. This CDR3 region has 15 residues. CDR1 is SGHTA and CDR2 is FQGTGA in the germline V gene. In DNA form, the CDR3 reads TGTGCCAGCAGCCCGCGGCAAGCGGGTACCGGGGAGCTGTTTTTT. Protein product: CASSPRQAGTGELFF.

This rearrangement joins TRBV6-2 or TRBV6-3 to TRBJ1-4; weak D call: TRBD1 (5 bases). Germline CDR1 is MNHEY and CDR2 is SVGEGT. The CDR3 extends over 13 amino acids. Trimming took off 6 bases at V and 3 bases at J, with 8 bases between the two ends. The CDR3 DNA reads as TGTGCCAGCAGCCGGGACTCTAATGAAAAACTGTTTTTT. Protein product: CASSRDSNEKLFF.

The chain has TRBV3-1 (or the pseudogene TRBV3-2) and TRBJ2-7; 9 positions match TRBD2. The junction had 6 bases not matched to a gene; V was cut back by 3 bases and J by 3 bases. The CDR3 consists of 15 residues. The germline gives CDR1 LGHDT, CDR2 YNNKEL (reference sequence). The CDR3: CASSHSSGELYEQYF. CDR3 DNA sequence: TGTGCCAGCAGCCATTCTAGCGGGGAACTCTACGAGCAGTACTTC.

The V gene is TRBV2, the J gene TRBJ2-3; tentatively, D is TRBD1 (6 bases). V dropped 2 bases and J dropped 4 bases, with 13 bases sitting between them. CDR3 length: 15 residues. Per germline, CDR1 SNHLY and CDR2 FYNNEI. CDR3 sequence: CASSERSGGADTQYF. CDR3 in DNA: TGTGCCAGCAGTGAAAGGTCTGGGGGCGCAGATACGCAGTATTTT.

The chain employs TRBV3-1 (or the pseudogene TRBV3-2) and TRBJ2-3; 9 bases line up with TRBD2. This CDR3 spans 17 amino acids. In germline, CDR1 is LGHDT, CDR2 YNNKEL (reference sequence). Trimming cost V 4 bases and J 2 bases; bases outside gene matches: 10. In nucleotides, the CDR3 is TGTGCCAGCAGCCCGATTCGAGCGGGGGGTTACACAGATACGCAGTATTTT. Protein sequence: CASSPIRAGGYTDTQYF.

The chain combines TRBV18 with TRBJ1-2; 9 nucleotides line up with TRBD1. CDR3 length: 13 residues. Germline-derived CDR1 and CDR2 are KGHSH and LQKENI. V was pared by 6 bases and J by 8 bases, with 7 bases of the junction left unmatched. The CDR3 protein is CASSAGTGLGYTF. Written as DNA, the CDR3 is TGTGCCAGCTCGGCCGGGACAGGGCTGGGCTACACCTTC.

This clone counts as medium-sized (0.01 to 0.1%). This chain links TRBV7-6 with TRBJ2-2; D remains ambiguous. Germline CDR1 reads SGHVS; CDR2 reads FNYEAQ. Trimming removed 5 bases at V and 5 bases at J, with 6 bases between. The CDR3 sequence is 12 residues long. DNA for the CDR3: TGTGCCAGCAGCACACGGACCGGGGAGCTGTTTTTT. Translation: CASSTRTGELFF.

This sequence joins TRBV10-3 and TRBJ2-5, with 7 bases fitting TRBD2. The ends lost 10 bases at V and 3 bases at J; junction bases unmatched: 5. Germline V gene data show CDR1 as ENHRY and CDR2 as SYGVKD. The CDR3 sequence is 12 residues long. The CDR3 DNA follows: TGTGCCACCCGGACTAGAGAAGAGACCCAGTACTTC. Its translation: CATRTREETQYF.

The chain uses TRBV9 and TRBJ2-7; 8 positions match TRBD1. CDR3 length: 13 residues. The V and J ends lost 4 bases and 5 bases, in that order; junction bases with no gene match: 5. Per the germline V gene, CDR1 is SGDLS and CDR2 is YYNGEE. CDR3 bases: TGTGCCAGCAGCAAACAGGGGGACGACGAGCAGTACTTC. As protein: CASSKQGDDEQYF.

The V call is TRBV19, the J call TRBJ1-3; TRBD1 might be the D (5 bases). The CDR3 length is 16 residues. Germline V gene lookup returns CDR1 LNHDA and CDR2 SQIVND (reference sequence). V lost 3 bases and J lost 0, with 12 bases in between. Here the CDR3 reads CASSIIRQSSGNTIYF. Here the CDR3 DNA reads TGTGCCAGTAGTATCATCCGACAGAGCTCTGGAAACACCATATATTTT.